Below are 14 T cell receptor beta chains sequenced from a single sample in a study of T cells in Graves' hyperthyroidism and ophthalmopathy. Amplified TCR beta CDR3 regions came from RNA transcripts. Primed by the HTBI set, a first-round RT-PCR was run on the TCR CDR3. TCRdb used MiXCR to reprocess the multiplex PCR reads, holding one entry per CDR3 protein. The table lists a few hundred thousand distinct CDR3 sequences, under 15% of them singletons. Input material: blood. The receptors stem from a woman aged 25 to 39 with Graves' hyperthyroidism.

The genes are TRBV6-1 and TRBJ1-1; tentatively, D is TRBD1 (6 bases). This CDR3 is built from 14 residues. Trimming removed 7 bases at V and 1 base at J, with 13 bases between. Germline lookup yields CDR1 MNHNS and CDR2 SASEGT. CDR3 protein: CASTAGAPNTEAFF. CDR3 coding DNA: TGTGCCAGCACGGCAGGGGCACCGAACACTGAAGCTTTCTTT.

This clonotype was seen repeatedly, ten times or more. The rearrangement uses TRBV20-1 and TRBJ1-2, with 8 bases fitting TRBD1. The CDR3 length is 13 residues. Germline V gene sequence: CDR1 DFQATT, CDR2 SNEGSKA (reference sequence). Trimming took 6 bases from V and 2 from J; bases not matched to a gene: 5. CDR3 in amino acids: CSAETGGNYGYTF. The CDR3, as DNA: TGCAGTGCGGAAACAGGGGGGAACTATGGCTACACCTTC.

In this sample, this clonotype turned up a few times. This rearrangement joins TRBV7-2 to TRBJ2-3, with 10 positions matching TRBD1. After removal of 6 bases from V and 4 bases from J, the junction contained 16 bases not matched to a gene. Germline V lookup: CDR1 SGHTA, CDR2 FQGNSA. CDR3 length: 18 residues. The CDR3 DNA reads TGTGCCAGCAGTGAAAACGTTTACCGGGACAGGGGTGCAGATACGCAGTATTTT. Protein product: CASSENVYRDRGADTQYF.

V and J are TRBV24-1 and TRBJ1-5, with a tentative D call TRBD1 (5 bases). The CDR3 contains 16 residues. Per the germline V gene, CDR1 is KGHDR and CDR2 is SFDVKD. V dropped 4 bases and J dropped 4 bases, with 16 bases sitting between them. The CDR3 loop reads CATSESGGGRNQPQHF. CDR3 bases: TGTGCCACCAGTGAATCGGGGGGGGGTAGAAATCAGCCCCAGCATTTT.

The genes are TRBV20-1 and TRBJ1-3, with D possibly matching TRBD1 (6 bases). The CDR3 sequence is 14 residues long. With 3 bases removed from V and 1 base from J, the gap between germline ends came to 10 bases. Germline loops: CDR1 DFQATT, CDR2 SNEGSKA (reference sequence). The CDR3: CSAREGGSGNTIYF. As DNA, the CDR3 is TGCAGTGCTAGGGAGGGGGGTTCTGGAAACACCATATATTTT.

This clonotype was counted at least ten times. This chain uses TRBV25-1 with TRBJ2-2; TRBD2 matches at 8 bases. Germline CDR1 is MGHDK and CDR2 is SYGVNS. V was clipped by 4 bases and J by 2 bases; unmatched bases: 12. There are 18 residues in the CDR3. The CDR3 coding sequence is TGTGCCAGCAGTGCACCCGGGCGGACTAGCTTCAACACCGGGGAGCTGTTTTTT. Translation gives CASSAPGRTSFNTGELFF. Variable domain in full (rest from reference TRBV25-1 and TRBJ2-2): EADIYQTPRYLVIGTGKKITLECSQTMGHDKMYWYQQDPGMELHLIHYSYGVNSTEKGDLSSESTVSRIRTEHFPLTLESARPSHTSQYLCASSAPGRTSFNTGELFFGEGSRLTVL.

Notes on this clonotype: A read error is possible here, since a much larger clone lies one base away. V is TRBV6-1 and J is TRBJ2-1; D uncertain. Germline CDR1 and CDR2: MNHNS and SASEGT. CDR3 length equals 13 residues. V was pared by 5 bases and J by 2 bases, with 7 bases between. CDR3 DNA: TGTGCCAGCAGTATAGGGCCCTACAATGAGCAGTTCTTC. Protein product: CASSIGPYNEQFF.

This clonotype has a count of ten or more. V and J are TRBV5-1 and TRBJ1-5; D is possibly TRBD1 (5 bases). The ends were cut back, 0 bases at V and 4 bases at J, with 11 bases in the middle. The CDR3 length is 15 residues. Germline V lookup: CDR1 SGHRS, CDR2 YFSETQ. The DNA for the CDR3 is TGCGCCAGCAGCTTGGAGGGACGGCTGAATCAGCCCCAGCATTTT. Its translation is CASSLEGRLNQPQHF.

The chain uses TRBV13 and TRBJ2-1, with 8 bases aligning to TRBD2. This CDR3 is built from 15 residues. Germline values: CDR1 PRHDT, CDR2 FYEKMQ (reference sequence). J was trimmed by 6 bases and V by 5 bases; bases with no gene match: 9. CDR3 sequence: CASSEGGLASNEQFF. Here the CDR3 DNA reads TGTGCCAGCAGCGAAGGCGGACTAGCTTCCAATGAGCAGTTCTTC.

This clonotype appeared a few times. This rearrangement joins TRBV27 to TRBJ2-7; a possible D gene is TRBD2 (6 bases). The ends were cut back, 3 bases at V and 3 bases at J, with 18 bases in the middle. Germline values: CDR1 MNHEY, CDR2 SMNVEV (reference sequence). The CDR3 runs to 16 residues. The DNA for the CDR3 is TGTGCCAGCAGTTTCGACCGGGACTCACCGTACTACGAGCAGTACTTC. Protein sequence: CASSFDRDSPYYEQYF.

This clonotype was recorded at least ten times. The chain recombines TRBV27 with TRBJ2-3, with D perhaps TRBD1 (6 bases). Germline V lookup: CDR1 MNHEY, CDR2 SMNVEV (reference sequence). The CDR3 runs to 16 residues. The V gene lost 3 bases and the J gene lost 1 base, with 14 bases spanning the gap. The CDR3: CASSLRQGRGTDTQYF. The CDR3 region has the DNA TGTGCCAGCAGTTTGAGGCAGGGGCGGGGCACAGATACGCAGTATTTT.

The CDR3 bases are TGTGCCAGCAGCCGACCGGGACTAGCGGGAGGTGAGAGAAAGACCCAGTACTTC. Translating it yields CASSRPGLAGGERKTQYF. This chain uses TRBV12-3 or TRBV12-4 with TRBJ2-5, with 15 bases aligning to TRBD2. Trimming took 6 bases from V and 6 from J; bases not matched to a gene: 14. This CDR3 comprises 18 residues.

This chain joins TRBV20-1 and TRBJ2-5; D not resolved. Germline V gives CDR1 DFQATT, CDR2 SNEGSKA (reference sequence). The V end was cut by 7 bases, the J end by 3 bases, with 9 bases between. The CDR3 is made up of 11 amino acids. Here the CDR3 reads CSVVGKETQYF. The CDR3 DNA follows: TGCAGTGTGGTGGGGAAAGAGACCCAGTACTTC.

This clonotype was counted between two and nine times. The chain carries TRBV10-3 and TRBJ2-3; D is unresolved. Trimming cost V 2 bases and J 9 bases, with 15 bases left between them. The CDR3 totals 14 residues. Germline V CDR1 and CDR2: ENHRY, SYGVKD. CDR3 bases: TGTGCCATCAGTGAGGAGGCAACGCCCGGGACGCAGTATTTT. Translated: CAISEEATPGTQYF.